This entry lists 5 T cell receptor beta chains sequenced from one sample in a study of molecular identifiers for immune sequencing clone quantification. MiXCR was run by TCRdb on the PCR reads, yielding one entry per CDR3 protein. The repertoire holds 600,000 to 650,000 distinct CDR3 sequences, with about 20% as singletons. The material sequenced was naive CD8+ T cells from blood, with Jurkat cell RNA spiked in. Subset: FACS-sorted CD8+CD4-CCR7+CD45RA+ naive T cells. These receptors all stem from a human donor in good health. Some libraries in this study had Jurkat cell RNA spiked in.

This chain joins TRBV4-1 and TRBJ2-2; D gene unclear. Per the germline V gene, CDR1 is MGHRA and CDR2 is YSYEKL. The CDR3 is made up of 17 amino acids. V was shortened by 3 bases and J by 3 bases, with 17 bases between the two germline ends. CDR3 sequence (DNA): TGCGCCAGCAGCCAGTCCGGCTACTACGGCGACACCGGGGAGCTGTTTTTT. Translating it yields CASSQSGYYGDTGELFF.

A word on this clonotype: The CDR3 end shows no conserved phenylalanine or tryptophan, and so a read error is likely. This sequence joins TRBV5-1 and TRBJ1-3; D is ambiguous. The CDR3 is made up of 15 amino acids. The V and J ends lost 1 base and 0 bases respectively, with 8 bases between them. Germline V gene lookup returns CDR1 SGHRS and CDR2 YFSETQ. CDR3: CASSLYLDSGNTIYS. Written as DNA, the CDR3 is TGCGCCAGCAGCTTGTATCTAGACTCTGGAAACACCATATATTCT.

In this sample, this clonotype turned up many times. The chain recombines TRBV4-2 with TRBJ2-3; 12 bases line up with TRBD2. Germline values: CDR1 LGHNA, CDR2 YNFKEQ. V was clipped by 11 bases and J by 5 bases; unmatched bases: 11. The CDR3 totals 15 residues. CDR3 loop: CAAALAGGGGDTQYF. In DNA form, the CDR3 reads TGTGCCGCAGCACTAGCGGGAGGTGGTGGAGATACGCAGTATTTT.

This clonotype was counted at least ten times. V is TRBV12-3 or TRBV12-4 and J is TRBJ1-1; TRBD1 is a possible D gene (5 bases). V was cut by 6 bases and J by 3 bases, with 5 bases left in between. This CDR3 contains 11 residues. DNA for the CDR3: TGTGCCAGCAGACAGGACACTGAAGCTTTCTTT. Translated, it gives CASRQDTEAFF.

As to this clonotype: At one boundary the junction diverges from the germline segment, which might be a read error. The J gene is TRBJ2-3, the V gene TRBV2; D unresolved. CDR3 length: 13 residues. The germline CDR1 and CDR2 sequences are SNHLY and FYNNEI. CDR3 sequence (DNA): TGTGCCAGCAGTGAAGCCGACACAGATACGCAGTGTTTT. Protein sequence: CASSEADTDTQCF.